This T cell receptor (beta chain) was documented in a study of radiation and T cells in renal cell carcinoma. V gave up 4 bases and J gave up 4 bases, with 11 bases separating them. Germline loops: CDR1 SGHRS, CDR2 YFSETQ. The CDR3 is 13 residues long. Overall study results and limits: No pretreatment tumor biopsies were available for baseline clonotypes. Top tumor clonotypes rose in blood 2 weeks post-radiation, then contracted.

The assay was immunoSEQ multiplex PCR, and TCRdb's table has in-frame clones only and misses some. This sample has roughly 60,000 clones, with around 78% found just once. Time point: blood 2 weeks post-SBRT. Treatment described: 15 Gy SBRT to primary tumor, nephrectomy 4 weeks later. Concerning this clone: Antigen specificity is unknown.

The sample consisted of blood, taken from a patient whose treatment included radiotherapy and nephrectomy. This receptor was identified in a man between 60 and 75 years old with renal cell carcinoma. The gene calls are TRBV5-1 and TRBJ1-1; D ambiguous. For the CDR3, the DNA is TGCGCCAGCAGCAGGACTGCACTCACTGAAGCTTTCTTT. Protein sequence: CASSRTALTEAFF.